Below are 5 T cell receptor beta chains sequenced from a single sample in a study of Graves' ophthalmopathy and Graves' hyperthyroidism. RNA transcripts served as template for amplifying TCR beta CDR3 sequences. HTBI primers served in a first-round RT-PCR, which a second-round multiplex PCR followed. One entry per CDR3 protein results from TCRdb running MiXCR on the multiplex PCR reads. This sample carries about 370,000 distinct CDR3 sequences, roughly 15% of them seen once, and the ten largest clones take approximately 2.4%. Specimen: peripheral blood. These receptors all stem from an adult woman with stable Graves' hyperthyroidism.

This clonotype appeared many times. The gene calls are TRBV29-1 and TRBJ1-3; D perhaps matches TRBD1 (5 bases). Between the trimmed V and J ends, which lost 2 bases and 0 bases, there was a span of 14 bases. Germline V CDR1 and CDR2: SQVTM, ANQGSEA. CDR3 size: 16 residues. CDR3 DNA: TGCAGCGTTGAAACCAGGGCCGATTTCTCTGGAAACACCATATATTTT. It encodes CSVETRADFSGNTIYF.

The chain uses TRBV4-1 and TRBJ2-7; TRBD2 aligns across 10 bases. The germline CDR1 and CDR2 sequences are MGHRA and YSYEKL. The length of the CDR3 is 13 residues. V shed 7 bases and J 4 bases; nucleotides not matched to a gene: 4. The CDR3 region has the DNA TGCGCCAGCAAACCTAGCGGGAGTTACGAGCAGTACTTC. Translation: CASKPSGSYEQYF.

This clonotype has at least ten counts. The chain couples TRBV28 to TRBJ1-2; 8 bases match TRBD1. In germline, CDR1 is MDHEN, CDR2 SYDVKM. The junction had 8 bases not matched to a gene; V was cut back by 2 bases and J by 0 bases. The CDR3 is made up of 17 amino acids. DNA of the CDR3: TGTGCCAGCAGTTTAGGGACAGGTCTATACTCTAACTATGGCTACACCTTC. Amino acid sequence: CASSLGTGLYSNYGYTF.

This clonotype was counted at least ten times. V gene TRBV11-2 combines with J gene TRBJ2-2, with TRBD2 matching 8 bases. Germline V gene sequence: CDR1 SGHAT, CDR2 FQNNGV. The CDR3 extends over 16 amino acids. V trimming: 7 bases; J trimming: 6 bases; junction bases outside the gene matches: 13. CDR3 loop: CASNEFIAGTAGELFF. DNA for the CDR3: TGTGCCAGCAACGAATTCATAGCGGGAACGGCCGGGGAGCTGTTTTTT.

This clonotype was counted a few times. Given a much more abundant clone one base away, this may be a read error. CDR3 in amino acids: CASISYYAEGGELFF. The CDR3 DNA reads as TGCGCCAGCATCTCCTACTACGCCGAGGGCGGGGAGCTGTTTTTT. The chain employs TRBV5-1 and TRBJ2-2; a weak D match, TRBD2 (5 bases). The CDR3 length is 15 residues. Trimming stripped 6 bases from V and 7 bases from J, with 19 bases between. CDR1 and CDR2 (germline): SGHRS, YFSETQ.